Listed here are 9 T cell receptor beta chains from one sample, sequenced in a study of blood T cell repertoires in COVID-19. TCRdb keeps only in-frame clones here, not all; method: immunoSEQ multiplex PCR. The sample yields some 71,000 clones, 86% seen once. Sequencing was performed on peripheral blood. Receptors originate from a young man with acute or convalescent COVID-19.

This clone was observed a few times. J is TRBJ1-3 and V is TRBV19; D gene unclear. Germline assignment: CDR1 LNHDA and CDR2 SQIVND (reference sequence). The CDR3 contains 17 residues. Trimming took 4 bases from V and 2 from J, leaving 18 bases between them. Here the CDR3 DNA reads TGTGCCAGTAGTACCCGAGGAGGCAGTTCTCCTGGAAACACCATATATTTT. It translates to CASSTRGGSSPGNTIYF.

J is TRBJ1-1 and V is TRBV5-1; D call uncertain. Germline V gene data show CDR1 as SGHRS and CDR2 as YFSETQ. Trimming left V 7 bases short and J 1 base short, with 11 bases between. The CDR3 totals 13 residues. Here the CDR3 reads CASDRDGNTEAFF. In DNA, the CDR3 is TGCGCCAGCGATCGGGATGGGAACACTGAAGCTTTCTTT.

The chain is built from TRBV9 and TRBJ1-1; D remains ambiguous. CDR3 length equals 13 residues. From germline, CDR1 is SGDLS and CDR2 YYNGEE. Trimming shortened V by 0 bases and J by 3 bases, and 6 bases separated the two germline ends. CDR3 region: CASSVAAYTEAFF. The CDR3 bases are TGTGCCAGCAGCGTAGCAGCGTACACTGAAGCTTTCTTT.

The chain joins TRBV7-2 to TRBJ1-1, with 8 nucleotides matching TRBD1. This CDR3 is built from 18 residues. V lost 4 bases to trimming and J lost 4 bases; unmatched junction nucleotides: 17. Germline V gene data show CDR1 as SGHTA and CDR2 as FQGNSA. This CDR3 is CASSYTRIAAGGSTEAFF. CDR3 DNA: TGTGCCAGCAGCTATACGAGAATAGCTGCAGGGGGCTCCACTGAAGCTTTCTTT. Using reference TRBV7-2 and TRBJ1-1 for the parts outside the CDR3, the full variable domain is GAGVSQSPSNKVTEKGKDVELRCDPISGHTALYWYRQSLGQGLEFLIYFQGNSAPDKSGLPSDRFSAERTGGSVSTLTIQRTQQEDSAVYLCASSYTRIAAGGSTEAFFGQGTRLTVV.

The chain is built from TRBV2 and TRBJ2-2; 10 positions match TRBD1. The CDR3 totals 16 residues. The V gene end was trimmed by 8 bases and the J gene end by 0 bases; junction bases not matched to a gene: 6. Germline assignment: CDR1 SNHLY and CDR2 FYNNEI. CDR3 region: CASGMGQGTNTGELFF. Written as DNA, the CDR3 is TGTGCCAGCGGAATGGGACAGGGGACGAACACCGGGGAGCTGTTTTTT. The variable domain in full, with the rest retrieved from reference TRBV2 and TRBJ2-2, is EPEVTQTPSHQVTQMGQEVILRCVPISNHLYFYWYRQILGQKVEFLVSFYNNEISEKSEIFDDQFSVERPDGSNFTLKIRSTKLEDSAMYFCASGMGQGTNTGELFFGEGSRLTVL.

This chain joins TRBV10-3 and TRBJ2-1, with 13 bases identical to TRBD2. V lost 5 bases to trimming and J lost 5 bases; unmatched junction nucleotides: 3. There are 15 residues in the CDR3. CDR1 ENHRY and CDR2 SYGVKD come from the germline V gene. CDR3 in DNA: TGTGCCATCAGTACGGGACTAGCGGGAAACAATGAGCAGTTCTTC. It specifies CAISTGLAGNNEQFF.

This clone was found once. The chain carries TRBV20-1 and TRBJ1-1; 7 bases are a match to TRBD1. Germline V gene lookup returns CDR1 DFQATT and CDR2 SNEGSKA (reference sequence). The CDR3 runs 14 residues. The junction had 7 bases not matched to a gene; V was cut back by 3 bases and J by 3 bases. CDR3 amino acids: CSASGLQGDTEAFF. For the CDR3, the DNA is TGCAGTGCTAGTGGATTGCAGGGGGACACTGAAGCTTTCTTT.

This clone has more than one count but fewer than ten. This chain uses TRBV7-8 with TRBJ2-3; TRBD1 matches 8 bases. From germline, CDR1 is SGHVS and CDR2 FQNEAQ. The CDR3 sequence is 17 residues long. V trimming: 5 bases; J trimming: 2 bases; junction bases outside the gene matches: 12. The DNA of the CDR3 is TGTGCCAGCAGCCCCGTAACCGGGACAGGCTACACAGATACGCAGTATTTT. It translates to CASSPVTGTGYTDTQYF. Drawing the rest from reference TRBV7-8 and TRBJ2-3, the complete variable domain is GAGVSQSPRYKVAKRGQDVALRCDPISGHVSLFWYQQALGQGPEFLTYFQNEAQLDKSGLPSDRFFAERPEGSVSTLKIQRTQQEDSAVYLCASSPVTGTGYTDTQYFGPGTRLTVL.

The rearrangement uses TRBV19 and TRBJ2-1; TRBD1 matches 11 bases. Germline V gives CDR1 LNHDA, CDR2 SQIVND (reference sequence). CDR3 length: 14 residues. Germline trimming cut 6 bases from V and 9 bases from J; bases unmatched to any gene: 7. CDR3 sequence reads: CASRSPGTGGEQFF. The CDR3 DNA reads TGTGCCAGTAGATCGCCCGGGACAGGGGGTGAGCAGTTCTTC.